This T cell receptor (beta chain) was identified during a study of siplizumab effects on memory and regulatory T cells. Study-wide findings and caveats: Siplizumab significantly brought down the alloreactive sequences that trace back to unstimulated CD4+ memory cells.

The assay was immunoSEQ multiplex PCR, and TCRdb's table has in-frame clones only and misses some. This table has approximately 100,000 clones, about 91% appearing once. Points on this clone: Its matching antigen is unknown.

The CDR3 runs to 14 residues. The junction had 7 bases not matched to a gene; V was cut back by 5 bases and J by 9 bases. Per germline, CDR1 SGHAT and CDR2 FQNNGV. This clonotype originated in a human donor in good health. Some clones in this sample may be carry-over from other donors' samples. This rearrangement joins TRBV11-2 to TRBJ2-4; 10 bases line up with TRBD1. Sequences were obtained from CD4+ T cells sorted from blood. The CDR3 sequence is CASSLNRDRGIQYF. The CDR3 nucleotides read TGTGCCAGCAGCCTCAACCGGGACAGGGGCATTCAGTACTTC.